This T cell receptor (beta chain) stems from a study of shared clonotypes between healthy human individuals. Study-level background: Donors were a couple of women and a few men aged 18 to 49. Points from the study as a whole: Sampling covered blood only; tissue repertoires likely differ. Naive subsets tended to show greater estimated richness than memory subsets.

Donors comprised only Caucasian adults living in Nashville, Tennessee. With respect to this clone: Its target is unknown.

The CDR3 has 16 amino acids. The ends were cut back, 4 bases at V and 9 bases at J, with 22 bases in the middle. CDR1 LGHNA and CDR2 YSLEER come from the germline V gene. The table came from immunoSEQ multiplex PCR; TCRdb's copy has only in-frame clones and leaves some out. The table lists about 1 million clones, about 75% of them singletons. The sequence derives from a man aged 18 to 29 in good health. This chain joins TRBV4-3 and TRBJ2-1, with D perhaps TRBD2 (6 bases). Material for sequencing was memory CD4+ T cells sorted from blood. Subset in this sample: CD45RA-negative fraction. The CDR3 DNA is TGCGCCAGCAGCCCCATATTATCGGGGGTGATTGGTGAGCAGTTCTTC. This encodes CASSPILSGVIGEQFF.